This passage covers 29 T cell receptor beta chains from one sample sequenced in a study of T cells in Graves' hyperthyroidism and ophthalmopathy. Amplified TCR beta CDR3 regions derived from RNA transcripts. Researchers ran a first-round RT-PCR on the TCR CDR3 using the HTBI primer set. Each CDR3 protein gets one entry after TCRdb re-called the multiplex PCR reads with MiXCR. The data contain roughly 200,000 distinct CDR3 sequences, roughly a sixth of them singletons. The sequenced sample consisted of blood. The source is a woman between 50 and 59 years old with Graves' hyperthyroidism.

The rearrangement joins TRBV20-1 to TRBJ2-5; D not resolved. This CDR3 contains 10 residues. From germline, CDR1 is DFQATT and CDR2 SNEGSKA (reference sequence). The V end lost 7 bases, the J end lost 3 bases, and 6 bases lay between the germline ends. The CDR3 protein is CSVHEETQYF. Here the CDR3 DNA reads TGCAGTGTTCATGAAGAGACCCAGTACTTC.

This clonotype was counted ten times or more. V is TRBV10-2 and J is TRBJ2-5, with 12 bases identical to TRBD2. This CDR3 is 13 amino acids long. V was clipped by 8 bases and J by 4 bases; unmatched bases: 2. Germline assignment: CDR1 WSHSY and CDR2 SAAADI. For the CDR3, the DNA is TGCGCCAGCTTGGGACTAGCGGGAGAGACCCAGTACTTC. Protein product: CASLGLAGETQYF.

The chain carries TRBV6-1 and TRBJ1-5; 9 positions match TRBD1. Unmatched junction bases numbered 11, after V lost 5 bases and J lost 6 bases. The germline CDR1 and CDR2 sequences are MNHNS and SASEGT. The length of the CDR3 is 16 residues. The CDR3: CASSLTGGAGGQPQHF. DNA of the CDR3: TGTGCCAGCAGTCTCACAGGGGGCGCGGGAGGTCAGCCCCAGCATTTT.

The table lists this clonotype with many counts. The CDR3: CASSLPITSYEQYF. For the CDR3, the DNA is TGTGCCAGCAGCTTACCAATTACTAGCTACGAGCAGTACTTC. The genes are TRBV11-2 and TRBJ2-7, with D tentatively TRBD2 (5 bases). The V gene lost 2 bases and the J gene lost 3 bases, with 11 bases spanning the gap. The CDR3 is made up of 14 amino acids. Germline CDR1 reads SGHAT; CDR2 reads FQNNGV.

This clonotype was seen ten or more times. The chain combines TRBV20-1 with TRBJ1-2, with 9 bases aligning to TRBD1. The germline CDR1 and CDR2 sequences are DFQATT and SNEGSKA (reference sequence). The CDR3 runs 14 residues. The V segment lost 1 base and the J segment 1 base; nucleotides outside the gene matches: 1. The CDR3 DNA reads TGCAGTGCTAGAGCGGACAGGGGTAACTATGGCTACACCTTC. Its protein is CSARADRGNYGYTF.

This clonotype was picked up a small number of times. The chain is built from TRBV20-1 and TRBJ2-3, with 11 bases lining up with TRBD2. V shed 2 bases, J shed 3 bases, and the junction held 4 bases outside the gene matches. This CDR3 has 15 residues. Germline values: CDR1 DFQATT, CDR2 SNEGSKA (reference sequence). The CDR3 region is CSARLTSGRTDTQYF. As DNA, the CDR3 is TGCAGTGCTAGACTAACTAGCGGGAGAACAGATACGCAGTATTTT.

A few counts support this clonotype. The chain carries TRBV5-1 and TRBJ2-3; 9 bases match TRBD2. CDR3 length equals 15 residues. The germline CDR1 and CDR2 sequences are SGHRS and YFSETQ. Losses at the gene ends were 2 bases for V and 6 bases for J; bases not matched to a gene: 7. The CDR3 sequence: CASSLLAGGPDTQYF. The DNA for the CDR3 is TGCGCCAGCAGCTTATTGGCGGGAGGGCCGGATACGCAGTATTTT.

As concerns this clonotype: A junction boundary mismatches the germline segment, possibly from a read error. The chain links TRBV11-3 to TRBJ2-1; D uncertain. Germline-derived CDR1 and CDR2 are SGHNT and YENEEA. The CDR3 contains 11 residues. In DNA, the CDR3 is TGTGCCAGCGGCTTAGTGAATGAGCAGTTCTTC. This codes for CASGLVNEQFF.

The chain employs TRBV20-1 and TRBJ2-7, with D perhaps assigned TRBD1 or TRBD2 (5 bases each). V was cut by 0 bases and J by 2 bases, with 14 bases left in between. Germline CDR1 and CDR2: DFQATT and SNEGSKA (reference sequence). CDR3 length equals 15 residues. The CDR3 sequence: CSAREPGTVTYEQYF. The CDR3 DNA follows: TGCAGTGCTAGAGAGCCCGGGACCGTAACCTACGAGCAGTACTTC.

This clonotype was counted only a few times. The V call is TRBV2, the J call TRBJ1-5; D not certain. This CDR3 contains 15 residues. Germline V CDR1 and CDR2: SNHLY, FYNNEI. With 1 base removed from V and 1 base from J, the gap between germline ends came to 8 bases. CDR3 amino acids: CASSEGGKSNQPQHF. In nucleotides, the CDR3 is TGTGCCAGCAGTGAAGGTGGGAAAAGCAATCAGCCCCAGCATTTT.

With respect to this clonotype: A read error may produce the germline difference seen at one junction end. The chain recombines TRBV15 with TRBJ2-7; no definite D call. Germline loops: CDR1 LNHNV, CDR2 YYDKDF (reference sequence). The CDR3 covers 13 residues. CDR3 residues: CATSKGLSYGQYF. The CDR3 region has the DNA TGTGCCACCAGCAAAGGGCTCTCCTACGGGCAGTACTTC.

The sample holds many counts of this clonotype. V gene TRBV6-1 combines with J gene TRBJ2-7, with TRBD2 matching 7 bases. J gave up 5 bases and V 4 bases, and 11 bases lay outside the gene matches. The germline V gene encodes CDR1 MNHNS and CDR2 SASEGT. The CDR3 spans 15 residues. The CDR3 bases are TGTGCCAGCAGTGGATCTAGCGGAGCAAGGGACGAGCAGTACTTC. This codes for CASSGSSGARDEQYF.

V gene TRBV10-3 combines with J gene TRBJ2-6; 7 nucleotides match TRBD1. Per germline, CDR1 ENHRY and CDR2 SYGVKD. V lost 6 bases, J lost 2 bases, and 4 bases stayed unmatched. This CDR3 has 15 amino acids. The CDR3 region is CAISETGTGANVLTF. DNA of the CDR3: TGTGCCATCAGCGAGACAGGGACTGGGGCCAACGTCCTGACTTTC.

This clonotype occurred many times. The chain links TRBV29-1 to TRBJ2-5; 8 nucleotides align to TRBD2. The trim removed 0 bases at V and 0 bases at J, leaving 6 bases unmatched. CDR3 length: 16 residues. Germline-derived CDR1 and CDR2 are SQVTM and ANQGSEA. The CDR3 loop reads CSVEEGLAGYQETQYF. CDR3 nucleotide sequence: TGCAGCGTTGAAGAAGGGTTAGCGGGGTACCAAGAGACCCAGTACTTC. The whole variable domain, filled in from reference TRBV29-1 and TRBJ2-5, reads SAVISQKPSRDICQRGTSLTIQCQVDSQVTMMFWYRQQPGQSLTLIATANQGSEATYESGFVIDKFPISRPNLTFSTLTVSNMSPEDSSIYLCSVEEGLAGYQETQYFGPGTRLLVL.

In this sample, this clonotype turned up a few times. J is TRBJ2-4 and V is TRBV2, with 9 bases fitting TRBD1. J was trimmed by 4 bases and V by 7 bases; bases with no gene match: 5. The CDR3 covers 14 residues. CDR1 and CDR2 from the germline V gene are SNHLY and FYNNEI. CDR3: CASTGQGIKNIQYF. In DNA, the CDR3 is TGTGCCAGCACCGGACAGGGGATAAAAAACATTCAGTACTTC.

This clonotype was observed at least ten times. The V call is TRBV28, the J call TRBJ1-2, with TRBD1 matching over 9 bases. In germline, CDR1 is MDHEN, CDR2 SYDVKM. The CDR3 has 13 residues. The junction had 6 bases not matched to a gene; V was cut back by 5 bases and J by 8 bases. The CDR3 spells CASSPTDRGGYTF. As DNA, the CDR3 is TGTGCCAGCAGTCCCACGGACAGGGGAGGCTACACCTTC.

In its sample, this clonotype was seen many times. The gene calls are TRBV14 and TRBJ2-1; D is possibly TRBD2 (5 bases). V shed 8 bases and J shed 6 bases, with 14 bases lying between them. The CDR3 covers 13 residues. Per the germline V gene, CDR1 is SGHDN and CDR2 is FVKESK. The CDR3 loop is CASSAISGNEQFF. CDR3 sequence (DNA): TGTGCCAGCTCAGCTATCAGCGGCAATGAGCAGTTCTTC.

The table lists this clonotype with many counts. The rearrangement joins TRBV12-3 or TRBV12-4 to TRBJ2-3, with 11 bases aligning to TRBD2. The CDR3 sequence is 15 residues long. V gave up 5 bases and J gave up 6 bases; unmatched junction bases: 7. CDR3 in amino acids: CASSLQLAGEDTQYF. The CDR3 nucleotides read TGTGCCAGCAGTCTCCAACTAGCGGGAGAGGATACGCAGTATTTT.

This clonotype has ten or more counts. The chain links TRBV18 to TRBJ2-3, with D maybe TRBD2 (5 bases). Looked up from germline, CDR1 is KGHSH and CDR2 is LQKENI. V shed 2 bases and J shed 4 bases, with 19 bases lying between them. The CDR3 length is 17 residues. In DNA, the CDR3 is TGTGCCAGCTCACCAGACTCGGTCCGATGGGGAGCAGATACGCAGTATTTT. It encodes CASSPDSVRWGADTQYF.

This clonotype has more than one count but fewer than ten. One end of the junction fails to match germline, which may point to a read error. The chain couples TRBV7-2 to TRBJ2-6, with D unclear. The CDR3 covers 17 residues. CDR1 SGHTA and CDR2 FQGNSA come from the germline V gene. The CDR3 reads CASSFSATASGANVLTF. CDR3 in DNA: TGTGCCAGTAGCTTCTCCGCTACAGCCTCTGGGGCCAACGTCCTGACTTTC.

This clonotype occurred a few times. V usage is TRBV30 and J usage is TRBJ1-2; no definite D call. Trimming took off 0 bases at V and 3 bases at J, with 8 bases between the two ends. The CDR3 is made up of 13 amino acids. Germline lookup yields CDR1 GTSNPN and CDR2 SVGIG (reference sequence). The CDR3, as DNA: TGTGCCTGGAGTGTTGAAGGATACTATGGCTACACCTTC. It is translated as CAWSVEGYYGYTF.

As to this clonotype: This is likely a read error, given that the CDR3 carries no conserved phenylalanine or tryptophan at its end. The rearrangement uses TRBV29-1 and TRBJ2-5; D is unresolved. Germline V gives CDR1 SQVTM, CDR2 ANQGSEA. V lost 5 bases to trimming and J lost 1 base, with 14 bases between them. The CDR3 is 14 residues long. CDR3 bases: TGCAGCGTTCGGAAACCGGTACTCCAAGAGACCCAGTACTCC. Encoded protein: CSVRKPVLQETQYS.

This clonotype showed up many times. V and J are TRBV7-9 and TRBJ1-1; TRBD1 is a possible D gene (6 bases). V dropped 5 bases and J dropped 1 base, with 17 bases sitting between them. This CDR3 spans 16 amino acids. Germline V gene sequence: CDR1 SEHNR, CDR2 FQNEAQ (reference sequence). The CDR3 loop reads CASSDDSSGQNTEAFF. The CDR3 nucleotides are TGTGCCAGCAGCGATGATTCCTCGGGACAGAACACTGAAGCTTTCTTT. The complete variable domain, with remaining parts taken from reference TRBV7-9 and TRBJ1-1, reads DTGVSQNPRHKITKRGQNVTFRCDPISEHNRLYWYRQTLGQGPEFLTYFQNEAQLEKSRLLSDRFSAERPKGSFSTLEIQRTEQGDSAMYLCASSDDSSGQNTEAFFGQGTRLTVV.

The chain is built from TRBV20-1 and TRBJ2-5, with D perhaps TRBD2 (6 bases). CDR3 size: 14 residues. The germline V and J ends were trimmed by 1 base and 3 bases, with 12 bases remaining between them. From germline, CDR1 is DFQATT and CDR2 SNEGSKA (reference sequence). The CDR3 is CSARASGGEETQYF. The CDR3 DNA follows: TGCAGTGCTAGAGCCTCTGGCGGGGAAGAGACCCAGTACTTC.

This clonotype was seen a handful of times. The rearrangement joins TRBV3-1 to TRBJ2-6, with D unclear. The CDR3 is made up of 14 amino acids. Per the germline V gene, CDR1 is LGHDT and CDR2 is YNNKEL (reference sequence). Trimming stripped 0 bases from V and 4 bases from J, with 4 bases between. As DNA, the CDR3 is TGTGCCAGCAGCCAAGAACCAGGGGCCAACGTCCTGACTTTC. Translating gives CASSQEPGANVLTF. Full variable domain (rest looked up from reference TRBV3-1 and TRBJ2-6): DTAVSQTPKYLVTQMGNDKSIKCEQNLGHDTMYWYKQDSKKFLKIMFSYNNKELIINETVPNRFSPKSPDKAHLNLHINSLELGDSAVYFCASSQEPGANVLTFGAGSRLTVL.

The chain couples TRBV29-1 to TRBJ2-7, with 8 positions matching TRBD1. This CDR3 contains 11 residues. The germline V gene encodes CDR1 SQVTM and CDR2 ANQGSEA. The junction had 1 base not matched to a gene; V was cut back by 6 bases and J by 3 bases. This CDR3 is CSVDRGYEQYF. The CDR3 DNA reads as TGCAGCGTCGACAGGGGCTACGAGCAGTACTTC.

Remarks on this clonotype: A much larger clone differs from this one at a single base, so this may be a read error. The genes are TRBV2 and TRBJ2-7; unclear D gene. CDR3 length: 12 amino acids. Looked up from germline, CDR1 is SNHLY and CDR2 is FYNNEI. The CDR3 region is CASSEQPYDQYF. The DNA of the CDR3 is TGTGCCAGCAGTGAACAGCCCTACGATCAGTACTTC.

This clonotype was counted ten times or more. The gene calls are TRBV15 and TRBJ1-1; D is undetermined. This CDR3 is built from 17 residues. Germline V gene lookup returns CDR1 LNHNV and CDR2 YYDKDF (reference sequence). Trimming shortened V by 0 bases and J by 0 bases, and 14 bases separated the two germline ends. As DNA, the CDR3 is TGTGCCACCAGCAGAGAGGGGAGGGCGGCACTGAACACTGAAGCTTTCTTT. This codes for CATSREGRAALNTEAFF.

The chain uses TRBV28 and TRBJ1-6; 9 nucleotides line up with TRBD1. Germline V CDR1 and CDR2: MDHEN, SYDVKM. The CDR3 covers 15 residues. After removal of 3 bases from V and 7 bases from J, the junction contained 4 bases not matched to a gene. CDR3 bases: TGTGCCAGCAGTTTGAATACAGGGGGCAATTCACCCCTCCACTTT. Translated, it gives CASSLNTGGNSPLHF.